This TCR beta chain was recorded in a study of cytomegalovirus exposure and HLA in healthy donors. Findings and limits, study-wide: An analysis that was carried out later associated 16,000 or so TCR beta sequences with HLA alleles at 0.05 false discovery rate. In a later analysis, TCR association rates varied by HLA locus: DRB1 most, HLA-C fewest.

The CDR3 runs 15 residues. CDR1 and CDR2 (germline): SGHNT, YENEEA. Trimming cost V 5 bases and J 9 bases; bases outside gene matches: 11. On this clone itself: Antigen specificity is unknown.

PCR used 60 Vbeta primers and 13 Jbeta primers. TCRdb keeps only in-frame clones here, not all; method: immunoSEQ multiplex PCR. This sample yields 70,000 to 95,000 clones, of which about 78% are seen a single time; less than 2% belongs to the top ten. The clonotype was recovered from a middle-aged man in good health and CMV-seronegative. The V and J genes are TRBV11-3 and TRBJ2-1; 9 bases align to TRBD1. The specimen was PBMCs. The CDR3 sequence: CASSLFRDRAAEQFF. In DNA, the CDR3 is TGTGCCAGCAGCCTCTTCCGGGACAGGGCCGCTGAGCAGTTCTTC.